This TCR beta chain was sequenced for a study of shared clonotypes between healthy human individuals. This CDR3 region has 16 residues. V gave up 4 bases and J gave up 1 base, with 13 bases separating them. CDR1 is MDHEN, CDR2 SYDVKM, per germline. Sequencing was performed with immunoSEQ multiplex PCR; in TCRdb, only in-frame clones are kept and a portion is missing. The table has around 690,000 clones, about 90% seen once. This clonotype was obtained from a man between 18 and 29 years old in good health. Some clones in this sample may be carry-over from other donors' samples. This rearrangement joins TRBV28 to TRBJ2-2; D not certain. Sample: memory CD8+ T cells from PBMCs. Subset indicated: CD45RO+ cells pooled with CCR7-negative TemRA cells. CDR3 amino acids: CASSSRRPMNTGELFF. In DNA, the CDR3 is TGTGCCAGCAGTTCCCGTAGACCGATGAACACCGGGGAGCTGTTTTTT.